A selection of T cell receptor beta chains follows, all from one sample in a study of T cells after somatic rescue of genetic block. TCRdb's copy holds only in-frame clones and misses some; the assay was immunoSEQ multiplex PCR. The sample includes 110,000 or so clones, 75% to 95% seen only once; the top ten take roughly 1.4%. What was sequenced was peripheral blood mononuclear cells (PBMCs). The receptors originated from a woman between 18 and 29 years old. Both conserved end residues are part of each CDR3. D genes are given only for firm matches. Clone size is given for some rows only: seen once, a few or many times, or a class if the clone is expanded.

d_call	clone_size	v_call	j_call	cdr3_nt	cdr3_aa
TRBD1	once	TRBV4-3	TRBJ2-2	TGCGCCAGCAGCCAAGAAACAGGGGGATACACCGGGGAGCTGTTTTTT	CASSQETGGYTGELFF
NA	NA	TRBV6-1	TRBJ1-3	TGTGCCAGCAGTGCTTTGACGGGGTTTACTGGAAACACCATATATTTT	CASSALTGFTGNTIYF
NA	NA	TRBV7-8	TRBJ2-6	TGTGCCAGCAGCTGTACCTGTTACCCACAAAGTCGGGCCAACGTCCTGACTTTC	CASSCTCYPQSRANVLTF
TRBD1	NA	TRBV4-1	TRBJ2-5	TGCGCCAGCAGCCCGGGACAGGGGCCCTTGGAGACCCAGTACTTC	CASSPGQGPLETQYF
NA	NA	TRBV7-2	TRBJ1-2	TGTGCCAGCAGCTTAGCCTCGGGGAGGGGCGGTGGCTACACCTTC	CASSLASGRGGGYTF
NA	few	TRBV25-1	TRBJ1-6	TGTGCCAGCAGTGCAGTCAGGGTTCGTTCACCCCTCCACTTT	CASSAVRVRSPLHF
TRBD2	NA	TRBV11-2	TRBJ2-3	TGTGCCAGCAGCTTAGGGACTAGAAAGACAGATACGCAGTATTTT	CASSLGTRKTDTQYF
TRBD1	NA	TRBV27	TRBJ2-4	TGTGCCAGCAGTTCCGACAGGGGGGAAATAAACATTCAGTACTTC	CASSSDRGEINIQYF
NA	NA	TRBV5-1	TRBJ2-7	TGCGCCAGCAGCTTTTCAACATACCAGCTCACCTACGAGCAGTACTTC	CASSFSTYQLTYEQYF
NA	NA	TRBV28	TRBJ2-2	TGTGCCAGCAGTTTACCCGCGAACACCGGGGAGCTGTTTTTT	CASSLPANTGELFF
NA	NA	TRBV7-9	TRBJ1-4	TGTGCCAGCAGCTTAGCACCGACGGGACTGTTTTTT	CASSLAPTGLFF
NA	NA	TRBV6-5	TRBJ1-1	TGTGCCAGCAGTCGATACAACTCCCCTGAAGCTTTCTTT	CASSRYNSPEAFF
TRBD1	NA	TRBV5-6	TRBJ1-5	TGTGCCAGCAGCTCGACAGGGAATCAGCCCCAGCATTTT	CASSSTGNQPQHF
NA	medium-sized	TRBV10-3	TRBJ1-1	TGTGCCATCAGTGAGTCTTTCGGGGGAGGGGGGAGTAAGAACACTGAAGCTTTCTTT	CAISESFGGGGSKNTEAFF
TRBD2	NA	TRBV2	TRBJ2-3	TGTGCCAGCAGTGGACGGGGGGGCGGGACAGATACGCAGTATTTT	CASSGRGGGTDTQYF
TRBD2	NA	TRBV6-5	TRBJ2-4	TGTGCCAGCAGTTACTGGCCTAGCGGGGGGCAAAACATTCAGTACTTC	CASSYWPSGGQNIQYF
NA	NA	TRBV2	TRBJ2-5	TGTGCCAGCAGTGAACCGGCACAGGAGAAGACCCAGTACTTC	CASSEPAQEKTQYF
NA	NA	TRBV19	TRBJ1-3	TGTGCCAGTAGTCCACCCACAGGGTCTGGAAACACCATATATTTT	CASSPPTGSGNTIYF
NA	once	TRBV7-8	TRBJ2-1	TGTGCCAGCAGCCGCGGGCCCGCCAATGAGCAGTTCTTC	CASSRGPANEQFF
TRBD2	NA	TRBV7-2	TRBJ2-7	TGTGCCAGCAGCTCCCTTGGGACTAGCGGGGGGGCAAAGCGTTACGAGCAGTACTTC	CASSSLGTSGGAKRYEQYF
NA	NA	TRBV12-5	TRBJ2-5	TGTGCTAGTGCTGAGAGGGGGGGGCCTTTAGAGACCCAGTACTTC	CASAERGGPLETQYF
NA	NA	TRBV9	TRBJ1-2	TGTGCCAGCAGCCCCCGGGGCTGGGATGGCTACACCTTC	CASSPRGWDGYTF
TRBD1	NA	TRBV6-6	TRBJ1-5	TGTGCCAGCAGGACAGGGGATCAGCCCCAGCATTTT	CASRTGDQPQHF
TRBD1	NA	TRBV30	TRBJ1-6	TGTGCCTGGCAACAGGGGATGGGTTCACCCCTCCACTTT	CAWQQGMGSPLHF
TRBD1	NA	TRBV11-2	TRBJ1-1	TGTGCCAGCAGCCTTATGGGACAGCCTAACACTGAAGCTTTCTTT	CASSLMGQPNTEAFF
NA	NA	TRBV27	TRBJ1-2	TGTGCCAGCAGTTTCGGGCAGGAGAATGGCTACACCTTC	CASSFGQENGYTF
TRBD1	NA	TRBV7-3	TRBJ2-1	TGTGCCAGCAGCTTAAAAGGGGACAGGTTTTACAATGAGCAGTTCTTC	CASSLKGDRFYNEQFF
TRBD1	once	TRBV30	TRBJ1-6	TGTGCCTGGCGGGCAGGGGGCAACTCACCCCTCCACTTT	CAWRAGGNSPLHF
NA	NA	TRBV12-5	TRBJ2-5	TGTGCTAGTGGTTTAGGGGAGACCCAGTACTTC	CASGLGETQYF
NA	once	TRBV11-2	TRBJ2-2	TGTGCCAGCAGCGTGTTCGGGACGGCGAACACCGGGGAGCTGTTTTTT	CASSVFGTANTGELFF
NA	NA	TRBV5-8	TRBJ1-2	TGTGCCAGCAGGAGCCGCGGGACACTGCTCCATGGCTACACCTTC	CASRSRGTLLHGYTF
TRBD1	NA	TRBV19	TRBJ1-6	TGTGCCAGTAGTCGCGACAGGGGTGGTAATTCACCCCTCCACTTT	CASSRDRGGNSPLHF
NA	NA	TRBV7-9	TRBJ1-4	TGTGCCAGCAGCTTAGTACAGGCAACTAATGAAAAACTGTTTTTT	CASSLVQATNEKLFF
NA	few	TRBV28	TRBJ1-5	TGTGCCAGCACCGGAGAGGCGCGTAATCAGCCCCAGCATTTT	CASTGEARNQPQHF
NA	NA	TRBV6-6	TRBJ2-7	TGTGCCAGCAGGAGGGACGGATTCTACGAGCAGTACTTC	CASRRDGFYEQYF
NA	NA	TRBV5-4	TRBJ1-2	TGTGCCACCGGGGACTCTAACTATGGCTACACCTTC	CATGDSNYGYTF
NA	NA	TRBV15	TRBJ1-1	TGTGCCACCTGGACCCAGGGGATACTTGAAGCTTTCTTT	CATWTQGILEAFF